A selection of T cell receptor beta chains follows, all from one sample in a study of T cell responses to AZD1222 COVID-19 vaccine. Data came from immunoSEQ multiplex PCR; TCRdb stores just in-frame clones and leaves some out. The sample records some 150,000 clones, over 80% being singletons. The sequencing here drew on peripheral blood, taken on day 0 of MenACWY control vaccination. All receptors derive from an adult in good health. CDR3s include the opening cysteine and the closing phenylalanine or tryptophan. Fields, in order: V gene, CDR3 protein.

>TRBV6-5
CASSYTRQEGSYEQYF
>TRBV4-1
CASSQEPFGQPQHF
>TRBV6-5
CASSYQYQETQYF
>TRBV2
CATDRAPSYNEQFF
>TRBV19
CASSHNQWSGNTIYF
>TRBV6-4
CASHKTGGAGANVLTF
>TRBV24-1
CATQKEDYEQYF
>TRBV28
CASTLRGGPQHF
>TRBV5-6
CASSLRGQRNEKLFF
>TRBV19
CASSIGGANTEAFF
>TRBV6-5
CASTLQGGRNYGYTF
>TRBV14
CASSQGGTEETQYF
>TRBV14
CASSQELRNYGYTF
>TRBV4-1
CASSQDIGLRAPSPQHF
>TRBV19
CASSMVGSSYEQYF
>TRBV19
CASSGRGWTEQFF
>TRBV7-3
CASSPTSVSYEQYF
>TRBV4-1
CASRGATGGAAKNIQYF
>TRBV28
CASSDRKTEAFF
>TRBV6-6
CASTRSPRSGSQPQHF
>TRBV19
CASKRGGGSYNSPLHF
>TRBV10-3
CAISESPPGLAGGVETQYF
>TRBV6-2/TRBV6-3
CASSRDSSSGNTIYF
>TRBV28
CASSFGRGWGYTF
>TRBV5-4
CASSLGGGKQPQHF
>TRBV14
CASSQVRGTEAFF
>TRBV6-4
CASSPSGRYHYGYTF
>TRBV3-1/TRBV3-2
CASSRRDRTNYGYTF
>TRBV7-2
CASSLEVGSGGLYYEQYF
>TRBV10-1
CASSESQGAKTQYF
>TRBV7-8
CASSLEQHSNTQYF
>TRBV6-2/TRBV6-3
CASSPHQPRNRYYEQYF
>TRBV30
CAAQNYNEQFF